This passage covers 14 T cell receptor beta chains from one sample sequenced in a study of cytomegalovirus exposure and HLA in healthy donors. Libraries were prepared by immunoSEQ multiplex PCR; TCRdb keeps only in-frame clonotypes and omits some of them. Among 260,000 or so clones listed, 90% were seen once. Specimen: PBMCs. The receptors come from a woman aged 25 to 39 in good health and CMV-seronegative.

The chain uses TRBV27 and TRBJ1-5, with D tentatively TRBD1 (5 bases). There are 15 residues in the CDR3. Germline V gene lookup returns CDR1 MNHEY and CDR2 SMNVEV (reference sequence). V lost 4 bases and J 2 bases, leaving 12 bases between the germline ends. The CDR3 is CASSSGPLGNQPQHF. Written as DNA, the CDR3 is TGTGCCAGCAGTTCGGGACCGCTGGGCAATCAGCCCCAGCATTTT.

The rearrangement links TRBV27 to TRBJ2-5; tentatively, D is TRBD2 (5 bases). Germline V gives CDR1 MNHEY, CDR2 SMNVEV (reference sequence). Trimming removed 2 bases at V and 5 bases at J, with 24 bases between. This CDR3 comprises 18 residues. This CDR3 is CASSLIRANGIVGETQYF. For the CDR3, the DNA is TGTGCCAGCAGTTTAATACGGGCTAACGGGATAGTCGGGGAGACCCAGTACTTC.

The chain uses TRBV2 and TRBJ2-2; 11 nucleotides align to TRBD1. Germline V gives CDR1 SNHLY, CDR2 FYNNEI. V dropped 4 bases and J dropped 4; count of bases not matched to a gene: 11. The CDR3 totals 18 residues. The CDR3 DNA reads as TGTGCCAGCAGTGCGGTTAGGACAGGGGGCTTAGGCACCGGGGAGCTGTTTTTT. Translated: CASSAVRTGGLGTGELFF.

For the CDR3, the DNA is TGCGCCAGCAGCCAAGCCGGGACAGAAATCACAGATACGCAGTATTTT. This translates into CASSQAGTEITDTQYF. This chain joins TRBV5-1 and TRBJ2-3; 7 bases fit TRBD1. The junction had 10 bases not matched to a gene; V was cut back by 4 bases and J by 2 bases. The CDR3 consists of 16 residues. Germline V gene sequence: CDR1 SGHRS, CDR2 YFSETQ.

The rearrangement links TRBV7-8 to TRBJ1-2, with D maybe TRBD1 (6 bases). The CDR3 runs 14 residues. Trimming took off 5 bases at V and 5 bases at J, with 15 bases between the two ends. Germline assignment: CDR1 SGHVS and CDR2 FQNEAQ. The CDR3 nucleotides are TGTGCCAGCAGCCTCCTGGCCAGGGGTTATGGCTACACCTTC. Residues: CASSLLARGYGYTF.

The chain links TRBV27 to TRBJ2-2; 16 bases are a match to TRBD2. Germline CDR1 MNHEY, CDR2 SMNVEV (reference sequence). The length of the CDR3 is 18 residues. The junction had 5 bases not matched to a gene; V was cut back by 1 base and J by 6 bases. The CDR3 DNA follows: TGTGCCAGCAGTTTATATAGCGGGACTAGCGGGAGGGCCGGGGAGCTGTTTTTT. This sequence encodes CASSLYSGTSGRAGELFF.

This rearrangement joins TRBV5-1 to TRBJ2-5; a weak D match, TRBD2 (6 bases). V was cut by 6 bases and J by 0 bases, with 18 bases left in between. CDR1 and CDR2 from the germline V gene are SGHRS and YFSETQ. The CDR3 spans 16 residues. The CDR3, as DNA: TGCGCCAGCAACCGTGGGACTGTCCAATACCAAGAGACCCAGTACTTC. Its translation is CASNRGTVQYQETQYF.

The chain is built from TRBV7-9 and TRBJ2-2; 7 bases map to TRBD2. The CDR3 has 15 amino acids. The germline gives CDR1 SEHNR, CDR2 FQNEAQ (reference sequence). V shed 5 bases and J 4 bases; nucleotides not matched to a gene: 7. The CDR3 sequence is CASSPGTTVTGELFF. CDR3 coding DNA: TGTGCCAGCAGCCCCGGGACTACCGTCACCGGGGAGCTGTTTTTT.

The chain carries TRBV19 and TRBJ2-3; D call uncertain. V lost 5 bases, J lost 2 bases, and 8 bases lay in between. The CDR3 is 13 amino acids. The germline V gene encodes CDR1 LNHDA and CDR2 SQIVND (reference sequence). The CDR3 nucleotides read TGTGCCAGTAGTCTACAGTTCACAGATACGCAGTATTTT. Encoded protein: CASSLQFTDTQYF.

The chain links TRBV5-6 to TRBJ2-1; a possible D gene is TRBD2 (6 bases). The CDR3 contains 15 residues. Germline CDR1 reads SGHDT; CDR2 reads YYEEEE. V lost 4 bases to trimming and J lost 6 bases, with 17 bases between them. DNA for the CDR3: TGTGCCAGCAGCGGGGACTTGAGGACGCGCAATGAGCAGTTCTTC. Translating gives CASSGDLRTRNEQFF.

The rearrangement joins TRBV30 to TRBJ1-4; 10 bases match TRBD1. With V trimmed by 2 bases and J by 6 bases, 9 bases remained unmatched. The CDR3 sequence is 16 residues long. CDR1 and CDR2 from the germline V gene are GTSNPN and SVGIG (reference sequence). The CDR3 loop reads CAWSPPRDRGDEKLFF. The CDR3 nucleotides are TGTGCCTGGAGTCCCCCCCGGGACAGGGGCGATGAAAAACTGTTTTTT. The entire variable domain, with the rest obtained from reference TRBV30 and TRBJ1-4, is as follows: SQTIHQWPATLVQPVGSPLSLECTVEGTSNPNLYWYRQAAGRGLQLLFYSVGIGQISSEVPQNLSASRPQDRQFILSSKKLLLSDSGFYLCAWSPPRDRGDEKLFFGSGTQLSVL.

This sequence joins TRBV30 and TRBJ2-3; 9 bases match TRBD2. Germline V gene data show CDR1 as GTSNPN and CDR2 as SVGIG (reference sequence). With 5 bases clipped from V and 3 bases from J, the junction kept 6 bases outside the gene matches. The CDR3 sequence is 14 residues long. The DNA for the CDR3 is TGTGCCTGGGATAGCGGGAGTAATACAGATACGCAGTATTTT. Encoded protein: CAWDSGSNTDTQYF.

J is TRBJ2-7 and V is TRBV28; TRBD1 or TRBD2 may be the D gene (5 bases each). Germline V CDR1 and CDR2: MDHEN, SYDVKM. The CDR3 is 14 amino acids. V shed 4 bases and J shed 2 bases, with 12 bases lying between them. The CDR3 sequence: CASSSTGATYEQYF. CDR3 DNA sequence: TGTGCCAGCAGTTCTACCGGGGCCACCTACGAGCAGTACTTC.

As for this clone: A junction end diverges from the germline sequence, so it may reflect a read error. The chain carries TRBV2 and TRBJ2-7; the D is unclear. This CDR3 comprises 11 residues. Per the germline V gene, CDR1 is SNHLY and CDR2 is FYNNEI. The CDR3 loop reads CASREAYEQYF. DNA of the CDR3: TGTGCCAGCAGGGAAGCCTACGAGCAGTACTTC.